Following are 3 T cell receptor beta chains from one sample sequenced in a study of blood T cell repertoires in COVID-19. Produced via immunoSEQ multiplex PCR; TCRdb's table is partial and in-frame only. This table has some 330,000 clones, roughly 86% appearing once. Sequencing was performed on peripheral blood. The receptors here all came from a woman aged 25-40 years with COVID-19, enrolled during active disease.

The J gene is TRBJ2-1, the V gene TRBV9; TRBD2 agrees at 11 bases. V gave up 5 bases and J gave up 9 bases; unmatched junction bases: 7. This CDR3 is 14 amino acids long. Germline CDR1 and CDR2: SGDLS and YYNGEE. The CDR3 region has the DNA TGTGCCAGCAGTAAGACTAGCGGGGAGCCTGAGCAGTTCTTC. Translating it yields CASSKTSGEPEQFF.

This clone occurred once. The V and J genes are TRBV7-2 and TRBJ2-7; weak D call: TRBD2 (7 bases). V was shortened by 4 bases and J by 3 bases, with 16 bases between the two germline ends. The V gene's germline CDR1 is SGHTA and CDR2 FQGNSA. The CDR3 loop spans 15 amino acids. CDR3 sequence: CASSSRGGGRYEQYF. The CDR3 DNA is TGTGCCAGCAGCTCAAGAGGGGGGGGACGCTACGAGCAGTACTTC.

The chain combines TRBV10-3 with TRBJ1-1, with D maybe TRBD1 (5 bases). CDR3 length equals 17 residues. Germline CDR1 ENHRY, CDR2 SYGVKD. V lost 5 bases to trimming and J lost 3 bases, with 22 bases between them. DNA of the CDR3: TGTGCCATCAGTCCGGGGTTGGGGGATCGGGGGTACACTGAAGCTTTCTTT. It specifies CAISPGLGDRGYTEAFF.